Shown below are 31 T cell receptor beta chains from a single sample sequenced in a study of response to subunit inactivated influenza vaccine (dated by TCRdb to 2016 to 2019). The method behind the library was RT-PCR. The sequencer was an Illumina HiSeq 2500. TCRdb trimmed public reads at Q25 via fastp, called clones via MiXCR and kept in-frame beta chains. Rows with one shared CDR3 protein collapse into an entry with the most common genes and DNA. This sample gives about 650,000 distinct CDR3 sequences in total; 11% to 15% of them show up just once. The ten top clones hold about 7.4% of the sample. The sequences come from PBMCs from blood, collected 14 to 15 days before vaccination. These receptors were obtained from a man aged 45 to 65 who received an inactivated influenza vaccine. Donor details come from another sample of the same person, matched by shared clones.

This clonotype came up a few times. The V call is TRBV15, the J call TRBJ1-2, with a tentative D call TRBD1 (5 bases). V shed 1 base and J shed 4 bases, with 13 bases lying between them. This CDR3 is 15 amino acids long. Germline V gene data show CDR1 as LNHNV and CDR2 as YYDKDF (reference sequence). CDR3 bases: TGTGCCACCAGCAGAGTGAATAGGGGAGGCTATGGCTACACCTTC. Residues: CATSRVNRGGYGYTF.

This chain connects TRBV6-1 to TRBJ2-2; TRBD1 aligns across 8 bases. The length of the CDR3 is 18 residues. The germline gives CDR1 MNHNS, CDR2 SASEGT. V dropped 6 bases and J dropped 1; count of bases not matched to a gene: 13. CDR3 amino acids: CASSLQTTGAMNTGELFF. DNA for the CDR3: TGTGCCAGCAGCCTACAGACGACAGGGGCGATGAACACCGGGGAGCTGTTTTTT.

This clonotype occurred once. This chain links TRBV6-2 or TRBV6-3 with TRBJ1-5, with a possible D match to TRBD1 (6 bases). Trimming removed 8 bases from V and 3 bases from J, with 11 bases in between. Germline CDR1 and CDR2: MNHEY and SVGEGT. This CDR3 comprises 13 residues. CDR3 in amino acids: CASAQGTNQPQHF. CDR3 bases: TGTGCCAGCGCACAGGGAACCAATCAGCCCCAGCATTTT.

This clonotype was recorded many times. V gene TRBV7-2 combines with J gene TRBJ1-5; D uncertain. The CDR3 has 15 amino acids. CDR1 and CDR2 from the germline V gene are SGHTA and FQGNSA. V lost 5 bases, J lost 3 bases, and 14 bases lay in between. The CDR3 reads CASSASGLNNQPQHF. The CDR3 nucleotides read TGTGCCAGCAGCGCCTCTGGACTGAACAATCAGCCCCAGCATTTT.

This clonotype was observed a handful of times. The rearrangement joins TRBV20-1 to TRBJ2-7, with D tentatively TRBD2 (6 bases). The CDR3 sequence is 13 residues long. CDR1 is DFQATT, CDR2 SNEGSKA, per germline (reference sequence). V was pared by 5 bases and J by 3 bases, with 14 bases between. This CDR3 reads CSAPNPGSYEQYF. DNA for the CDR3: TGCAGTGCTCCAAACCCCGGGAGCTACGAGCAGTACTTC.

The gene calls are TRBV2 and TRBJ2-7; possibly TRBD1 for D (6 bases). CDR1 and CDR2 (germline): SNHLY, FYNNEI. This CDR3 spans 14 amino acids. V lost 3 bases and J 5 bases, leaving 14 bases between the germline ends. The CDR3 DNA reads TGTGCCAGCAGTGATCGAACAGGGTTCAACGAGCAGTACTTC. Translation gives CASSDRTGFNEQYF. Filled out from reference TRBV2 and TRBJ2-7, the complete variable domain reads EPEVTQTPSHQVTQMGQEVILRCVPISNHLYFYWYRQILGQKVEFLVSFYNNEISEKSEIFDDQFSVERPDGSNFTLKIRSTKLEDSAMYFCASSDRTGFNEQYFGPGTRLTVT.

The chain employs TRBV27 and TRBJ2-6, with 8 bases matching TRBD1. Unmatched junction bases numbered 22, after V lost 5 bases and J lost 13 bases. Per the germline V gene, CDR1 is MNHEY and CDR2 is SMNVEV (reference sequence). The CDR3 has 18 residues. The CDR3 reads CASSILDPGQVDIGVLTF. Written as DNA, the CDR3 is TGTGCCAGCAGTATTTTAGATCCGGGACAGGTCGACATCGGTGTCCTGACTTTC. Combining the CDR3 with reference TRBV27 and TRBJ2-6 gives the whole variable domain EAQVTQNPRYLITVTGKKLTVTCSQNMNHEYMSWYRQDPGLGLRQIYYSMNVEVTDKGDVPEGYKVSRKEKRNFPLILESPSPNQTSLYFCASSILDPGQVDIGVLTFGAGSRLTVL.

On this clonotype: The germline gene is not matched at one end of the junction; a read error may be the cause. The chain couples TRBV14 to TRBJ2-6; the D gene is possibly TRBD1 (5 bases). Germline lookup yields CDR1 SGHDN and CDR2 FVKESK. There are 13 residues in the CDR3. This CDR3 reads CAGRTSGANVLNF. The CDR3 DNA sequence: TGTGCCGGCCGGACCTCTGGGGCCAACGTCCTGAATTTC.

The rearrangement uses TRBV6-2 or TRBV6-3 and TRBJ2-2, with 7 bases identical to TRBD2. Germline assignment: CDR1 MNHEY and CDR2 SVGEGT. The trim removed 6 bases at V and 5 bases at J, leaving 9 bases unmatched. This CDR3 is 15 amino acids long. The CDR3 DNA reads TGTGCCAGCAGATCGGGAGGTTGGGGGACCGGGGAGCTGTTTTTT. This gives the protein CASRSGGWGTGELFF.

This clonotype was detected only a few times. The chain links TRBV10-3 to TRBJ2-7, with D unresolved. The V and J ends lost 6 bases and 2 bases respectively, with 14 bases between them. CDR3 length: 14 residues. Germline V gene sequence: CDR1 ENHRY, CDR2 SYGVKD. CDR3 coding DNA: TGTGCCATCAGAGGCAACTTCCCTCCCTACGAGCAGTACTTC. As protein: CAIRGNFPPYEQYF.

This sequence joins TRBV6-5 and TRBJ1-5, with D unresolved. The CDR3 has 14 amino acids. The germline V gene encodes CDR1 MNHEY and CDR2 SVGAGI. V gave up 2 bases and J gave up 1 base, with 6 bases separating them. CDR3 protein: CASSYPNSNQPQHF. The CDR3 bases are TGTGCCAGCAGTTACCCTAACAGCAATCAGCCCCAGCATTTT.

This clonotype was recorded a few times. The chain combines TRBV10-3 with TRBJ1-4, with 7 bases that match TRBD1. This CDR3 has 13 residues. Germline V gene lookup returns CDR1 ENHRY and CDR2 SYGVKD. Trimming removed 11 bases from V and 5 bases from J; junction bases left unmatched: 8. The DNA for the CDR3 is TGTGCCTCCGGGACAGCAAGAAATGAAAAACTGTTTTTT. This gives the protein CASGTARNEKLFF.

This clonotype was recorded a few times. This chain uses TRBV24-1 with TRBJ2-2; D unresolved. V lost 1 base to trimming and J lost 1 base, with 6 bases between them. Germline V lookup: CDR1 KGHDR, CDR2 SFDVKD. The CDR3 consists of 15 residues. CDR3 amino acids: CATSDLRQNTGELFF. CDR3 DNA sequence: TGTGCCACCAGTGATTTAAGGCAGAACACCGGGGAGCTGTTTTTT.

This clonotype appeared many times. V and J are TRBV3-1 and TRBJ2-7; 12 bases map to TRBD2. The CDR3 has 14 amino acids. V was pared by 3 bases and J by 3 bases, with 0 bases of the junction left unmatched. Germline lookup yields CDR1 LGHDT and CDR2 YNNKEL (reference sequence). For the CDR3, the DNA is TGTGCCAGCAGCCAGGGACTAGCGGGCTACGAGCAGTACTTC. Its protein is CASSQGLAGYEQYF.

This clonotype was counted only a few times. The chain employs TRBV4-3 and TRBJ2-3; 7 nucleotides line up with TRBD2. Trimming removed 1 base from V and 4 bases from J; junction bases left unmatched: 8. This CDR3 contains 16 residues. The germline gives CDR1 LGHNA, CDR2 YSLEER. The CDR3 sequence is CASSQGGSGIPDTQYF. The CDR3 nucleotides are TGCGCCAGCAGCCAAGGGGGAAGCGGGATTCCAGATACGCAGTATTTT.

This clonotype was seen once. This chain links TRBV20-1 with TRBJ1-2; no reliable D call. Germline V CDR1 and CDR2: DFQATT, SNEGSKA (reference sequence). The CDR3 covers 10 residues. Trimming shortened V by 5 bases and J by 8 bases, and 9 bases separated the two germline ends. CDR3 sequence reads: CSAVGSGYTF. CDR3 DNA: TGCAGTGCTGTCGGGTCCGGCTACACCTTC.

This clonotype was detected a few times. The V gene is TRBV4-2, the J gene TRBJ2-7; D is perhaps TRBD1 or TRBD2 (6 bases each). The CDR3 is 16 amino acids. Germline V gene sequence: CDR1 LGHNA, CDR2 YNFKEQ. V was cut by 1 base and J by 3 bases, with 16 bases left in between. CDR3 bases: TGTGCCAGCAGCCAAGGGGTTCGGGGGCTGAACTACGAGCAGTACTTC. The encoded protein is CASSQGVRGLNYEQYF.

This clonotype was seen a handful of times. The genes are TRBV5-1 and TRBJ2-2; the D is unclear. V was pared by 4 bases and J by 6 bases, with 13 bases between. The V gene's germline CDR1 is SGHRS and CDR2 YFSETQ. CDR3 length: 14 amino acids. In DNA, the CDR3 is TGCGCCAGCAGCCTACAAGTTTTGTCCGGGGAGCTGTTTTTT. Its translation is CASSLQVLSGELFF.

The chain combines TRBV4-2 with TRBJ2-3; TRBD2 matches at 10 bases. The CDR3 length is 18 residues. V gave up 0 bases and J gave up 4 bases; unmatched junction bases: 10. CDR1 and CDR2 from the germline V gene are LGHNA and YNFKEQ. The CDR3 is CASSQDPQRGGRSDTQYF. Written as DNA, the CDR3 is TGTGCCAGCAGCCAAGATCCGCAGCGGGGGGGCAGGTCAGATACGCAGTATTTT.

The CDR3 sequence is CASKFGSSGSSYEQYF. CDR3 DNA sequence: TGTGCCAGCAAGTTTGGGTCAAGCGGGAGTTCCTACGAGCAGTACTTC. The rearrangement joins TRBV28 to TRBJ2-7; 8 bases line up with TRBD2. Germline-derived CDR1 and CDR2 are MDHEN and SYDVKM. V trimming: 7 bases; J trimming: 1 base; junction bases outside the gene matches: 12. This CDR3 is built from 16 residues. Filled out from reference TRBV28 and TRBJ2-7, the complete variable domain reads DVKVTQSSRYLVKRTGEKVFLECVQDMDHENMFWYRQDPGLGLRLIYFSYDVKMKEKGDIPEGYSVSREKKERFSLILESASTNQTSMYLCASKFGSSGSSYEQYFGPGTRLTVT.

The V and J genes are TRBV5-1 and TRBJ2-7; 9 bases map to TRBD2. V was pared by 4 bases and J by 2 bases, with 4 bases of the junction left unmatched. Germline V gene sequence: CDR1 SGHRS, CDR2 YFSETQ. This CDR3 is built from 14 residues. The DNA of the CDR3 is TGCGCCAGCAGCCCAGAGCGGGAGGCCTACGAGCAGTACTTC. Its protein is CASSPEREAYEQYF.

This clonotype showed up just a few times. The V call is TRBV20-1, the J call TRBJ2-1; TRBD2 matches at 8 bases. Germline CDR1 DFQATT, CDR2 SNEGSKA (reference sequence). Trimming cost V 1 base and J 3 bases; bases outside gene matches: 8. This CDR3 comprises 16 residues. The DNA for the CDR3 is TGCAGTGCTAGAGCCCCGGGGGGGAGTCACTACAATGAGCAGTTCTTC. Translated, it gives CSARAPGGSHYNEQFF.

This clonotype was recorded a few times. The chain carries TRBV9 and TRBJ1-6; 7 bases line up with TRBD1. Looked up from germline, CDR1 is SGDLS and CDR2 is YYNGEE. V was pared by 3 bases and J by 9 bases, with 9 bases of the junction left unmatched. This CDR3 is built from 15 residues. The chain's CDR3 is CASSGREGAISPLHF. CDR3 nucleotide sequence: TGTGCCAGCAGCGGCCGGGAGGGGGCGATTTCACCCCTCCACTTT.

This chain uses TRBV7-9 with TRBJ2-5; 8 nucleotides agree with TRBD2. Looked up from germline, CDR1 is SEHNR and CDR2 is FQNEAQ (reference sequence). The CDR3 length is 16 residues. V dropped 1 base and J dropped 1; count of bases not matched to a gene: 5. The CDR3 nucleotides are TGTGCCAGCAGCTTAGGAAGCGGGGGAGCCCAAGAGACCCAGTACTTC. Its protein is CASSLGSGGAQETQYF.

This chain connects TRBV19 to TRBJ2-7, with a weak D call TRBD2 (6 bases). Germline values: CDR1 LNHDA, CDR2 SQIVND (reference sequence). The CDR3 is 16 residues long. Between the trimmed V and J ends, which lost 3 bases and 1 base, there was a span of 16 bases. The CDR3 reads CASSMSSASGSYEQYF. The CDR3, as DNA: TGTGCCAGTAGTATGTCGTCGGCGAGCGGGTCCTACGAGCAGTACTTC. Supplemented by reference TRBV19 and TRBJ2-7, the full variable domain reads DGGITQSPKYLFRKEGQNVTLSCEQNLNHDAMYWYRQDPGQGLRLIYYSQIVNDFQKGDIAEGYSVSREKKESFPLTVTSAQKNPTAFYLCASSMSSASGSYEQYFGPGTRLTVT.

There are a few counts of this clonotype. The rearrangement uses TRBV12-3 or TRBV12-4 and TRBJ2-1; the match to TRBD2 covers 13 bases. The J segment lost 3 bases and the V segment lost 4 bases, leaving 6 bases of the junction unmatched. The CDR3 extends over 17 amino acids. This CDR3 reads CASSSGLAGVLYNEQFF. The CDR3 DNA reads TGTGCCAGCAGTTCCGGACTAGCGGGGGTGCTCTACAATGAGCAGTTCTTC.

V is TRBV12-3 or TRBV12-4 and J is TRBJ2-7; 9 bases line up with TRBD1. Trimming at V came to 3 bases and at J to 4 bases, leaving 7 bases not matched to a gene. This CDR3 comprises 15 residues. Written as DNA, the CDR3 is TGTGCCAGCAGTTTGGGGACAGGGAGCCCTTACGAGCAGTACTTC. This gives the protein CASSLGTGSPYEQYF.

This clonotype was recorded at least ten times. CDR3 sequence: CATSRENRLTDTQYF. In DNA form, the CDR3 reads TGTGCCACCAGCAGAGAAAACAGGCTCACAGATACGCAGTATTTT. V usage is TRBV15 and J usage is TRBJ2-3; tentatively, D is TRBD1 (5 bases). V gave up 0 bases and J gave up 2 bases, with 9 bases separating them. Germline values: CDR1 LNHNV, CDR2 YYDKDF (reference sequence). The CDR3 totals 15 residues.

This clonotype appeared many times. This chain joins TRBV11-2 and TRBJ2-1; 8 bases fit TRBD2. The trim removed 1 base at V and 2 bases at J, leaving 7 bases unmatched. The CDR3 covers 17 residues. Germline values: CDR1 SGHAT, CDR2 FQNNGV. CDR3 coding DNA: TGTGCCAGCAGCTTAGCCCGCGGGGGGAGAGCCTACAATGAGCAGTTCTTC. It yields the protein CASSLARGGRAYNEQFF.

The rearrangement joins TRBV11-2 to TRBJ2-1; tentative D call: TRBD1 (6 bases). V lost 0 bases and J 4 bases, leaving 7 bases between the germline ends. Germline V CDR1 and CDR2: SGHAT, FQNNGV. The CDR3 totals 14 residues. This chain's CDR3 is CASSLERGYNEQFF. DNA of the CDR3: TGTGCCAGCAGCTTAGAGAGGGGGTACAATGAGCAGTTCTTC.

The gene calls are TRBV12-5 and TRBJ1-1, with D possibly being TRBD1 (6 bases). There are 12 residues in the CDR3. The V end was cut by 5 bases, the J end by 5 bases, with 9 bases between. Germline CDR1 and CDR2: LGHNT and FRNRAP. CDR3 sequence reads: CASGVGGTEAFF. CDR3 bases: TGTGCTAGTGGTGTAGGGGGAACTGAAGCTTTCTTT.